What follows are 8 T cell receptor beta chains derived from one specimen sequenced in a study of regulatory T cells in long-lasting Graves disease. iRepertoire HTBI primers and Arm-PCR of CDR3 regions built TCR beta libraries. TCRdb re-derived calls from the multiplex PCR reads in MiXCR, one entry per CDR3 protein. The profile shows hundreds of thousands of distinct CDR3 sequences, roughly a sixth of them singletons. Time point defined: newly diagnosed GD, antithyroid drugs for less than 3 months. PBMCs were the source of the RNA used for TCR sequencing. These sequences were also reported in another study, on T cells in Graves' hyperthyroidism and ophthalmopathy.

The sample was peripheral blood mononuclear cells (PBMCs), taken at new diagnosis, from a patient treated with antithyroid drugs. These TCRs come from a woman aged 40 to 65 with Graves disease.

Ten or more counts support this clonotype. V gene TRBV3-1 combines with J gene TRBJ1-6; D not resolved. There are 13 residues in the CDR3. The germline CDR1 and CDR2 sequences are LGHDT and YNNKEL (reference sequence). The germline V and J ends were trimmed by 4 bases and 7 bases, with 8 bases remaining between them. The CDR3 nucleotides read TGTGCCAGCAGCCTGCGAGGCAATTCACCCCTCCACTTT. This codes for CASSLRGNSPLHF.

This rearrangement joins TRBV19 to TRBJ1-2; the D is unclear. Trimming pared 4 bases from V and 0 bases from J, leaving 12 bases between. The CDR3 runs to 15 residues. Per the germline V gene, CDR1 is LNHDA and CDR2 is SQIVND (reference sequence). The CDR3 loop reads CASSRNGRANYGYTF. In nucleotides, the CDR3 is TGTGCCAGTAGTAGGAACGGTAGGGCTAACTATGGCTACACCTTC.

Remarks on this clonotype: This may arise from a read error, as a much more abundant clone is one base away. V and J are TRBV20-1 and TRBJ1-4, with D unclear. This CDR3 has 13 amino acids. Germline CDR1 and CDR2: DFQATT and SNEGSKA (reference sequence). CDR3 coding DNA: TGCAGTGCTAGACGTGGGTCAGGTGAAAAACTGTCTTTT. Protein: CSARRGSGEKLSF.

The rearrangement joins TRBV20-1 to TRBJ1-1; D remains ambiguous. CDR1 and CDR2 from the germline V gene are DFQATT and SNEGSKA (reference sequence). This CDR3 spans 13 amino acids. V dropped 4 bases and J dropped 5 bases, with 14 bases sitting between them. The CDR3 sequence: CSAKRGVMTEAFF. CDR3 DNA: TGCAGTGCTAAAAGAGGTGTCATGACTGAAGCTTTCTTT.

The rearrangement uses TRBV9 and TRBJ1-6, with D hard to call. The V gene lost 1 base and the J gene lost 0 bases, with 8 bases spanning the gap. This CDR3 has 16 residues. From germline, CDR1 is SGDLS and CDR2 YYNGEE. CDR3 sequence: CASSVRESSYNSPLHF. The DNA of the CDR3 is TGTGCCAGCAGCGTAAGGGAGAGCTCCTATAATTCACCCCTCCACTTT. The full variable domain, rest sourced from reference TRBV9 and TRBJ1-6, is DSGVTQTPKHLITATGQRVTLRCSPRSGDLSVYWYQQSLDQGLQFLIQYYNGEERAKGNILERFSAQQFPDLHSELNLSSLELGDSALYFCASSVRESSYNSPLHFGNGTRLTVT.

This clonotype came up a few times. Here the CDR3 reads CMMTGNTGELFF. CDR3 nucleotides: TGCATGATGACAGGGAACACCGGGGAGCTGTTTTTT. The chain uses TRBV20-1 and TRBJ2-2, with D possibly TRBD1 on 6 matching bases. Germline loops: CDR1 DFQATT, CDR2 SNEGSKA (reference sequence). The CDR3 loop spans 12 amino acids.

The table lists this clonotype with a count of one. The V call is TRBV2, the J call TRBJ2-3, with D possibly TRBD1 on 5 matching bases. CDR1 is SNHLY, CDR2 FYNNEI, per germline. The CDR3 has 15 amino acids. V lost 7 bases and J 1 base, leaving 15 bases between the germline ends. Here the CDR3 DNA reads TGTGCCAGCATTCCGGCAGGGTCGGGCACAGATACGCAGTATTTT. Its protein product is CASIPAGSGTDTQYF.

Many counts were recorded for this clonotype. The chain recombines TRBV2 with TRBJ1-2; D is ambiguous. This CDR3 comprises 12 residues. Germline CDR1 is SNHLY and CDR2 is FYNNEI. The V gene lost 6 bases and the J gene lost 5 bases, with 10 bases spanning the gap. The CDR3 sequence: CASSQDTYGYTF. In DNA form, the CDR3 reads TGTGCCAGCAGCCAAGACACTTATGGCTACACCTTC.